One sample yielded the 17 T cell receptor beta chains listed below, sequenced in a study of T cell responses to AZD1222 COVID-19 vaccine (dated by TCRdb to the early 2020s). According to the study, the label for this sample's time point signals: baseline before first vaccination. Libraries were constructed by the immunoSEQ multiplex PCR assay. Held by TCRdb, this immuneACCESS table contains in-frame sequences only and omits some clones. Under half of the omission traces to an unresolved V gene where checked; the cause of the rest is unknown. The sample table shows 150,000 to 200,000 clones, and 88% are seen once. The top ten hold approximately 8% of the sample. Here the sequenced sample was peripheral blood, taken on day 0 of AZD1222 vaccination. These receptors were taken from an adult in good health.

The chain is built from TRBV27 and TRBJ1-3; D call uncertain. The CDR3 is 11 residues long. From germline, CDR1 is MNHEY and CDR2 SMNVEV (reference sequence). V was clipped by 6 bases and J by 3 bases, with 3 bases between them. CDR3 sequence: CASSIGNTIYF. In nucleotides, the CDR3 is TGTGCCAGCAGCATTGGAAACACCATATATTTT.

This clone has just one count. The chain uses TRBV20-1 and TRBJ2-7; TRBD1 is a possible D gene (5 bases). CDR1 and CDR2 (germline): DFQATT, SNEGSKA (reference sequence). This CDR3 is built from 11 residues. V was trimmed by 6 bases and J by 3 bases, leaving 9 bases between them. DNA of the CDR3: TGCAGTGCGGGCCAGGGCTACGAGCAGTACTTC. Amino acid sequence: CSAGQGYEQYF.

A few counts support this clone. The chain is built from TRBV5-1 and TRBJ1-2; 9 nucleotides agree with TRBD1. This CDR3 contains 16 residues. V trimming: 4 bases; J trimming: 4 bases; junction bases outside the gene matches: 11. CDR1 and CDR2 (germline): SGHRS, YFSETQ. CDR3 bases: TGCGCCAGCAGCAAAGCGACAGGGGGTGATGTCTATGGCTACACCTTC. Amino acid sequence: CASSKATGGDVYGYTF.

The CDR3 protein is CASSPGDRERYGDTEAFF. The CDR3 DNA follows: TGCGCCAGCAGCCCAGGGGACAGGGAAAGGTATGGGGACACTGAAGCTTTCTTT. V and J are TRBV5-1 and TRBJ1-1; TRBD1 matches at 9 bases. The CDR3 loop spans 18 amino acids. Per germline, CDR1 SGHRS and CDR2 YFSETQ. V lost 4 bases to trimming and J lost 3 bases; unmatched junction nucleotides: 16.

This sequence joins TRBV3-1 (or the pseudogene TRBV3-2) and TRBJ2-7, with D unclear. The germline V and J ends were trimmed by 4 bases and 6 bases, with 10 bases remaining between them. The germline V gene has CDR1 LGHDT and CDR2 YNNKEL (reference sequence). The CDR3 is 12 residues long. CDR3 DNA: TGTGCCAGCAGCCTCACAGTAACCGAGCAGTACTTC. Its translation is CASSLTVTEQYF.

In its sample, this clone was seen a few times. The rearrangement uses TRBV7-8 and TRBJ1-5, with a weak D call TRBD1 (6 bases). CDR3 length: 15 amino acids. V lost 7 bases to trimming and J lost 7 bases, with 20 bases between them. Germline values: CDR1 SGHVS, CDR2 FQNEAQ. Here the CDR3 DNA reads TGTGCCAGCAAAGCAGAACAGGGAGGGTGGCAGCCCCAGCATTTT. Translated: CASKAEQGGWQPQHF.

The J gene is TRBJ2-7, the V gene TRBV5-1; D ambiguous. From germline, CDR1 is SGHRS and CDR2 YFSETQ. This CDR3 has 15 amino acids. Deletions cut 0 bases from V and 3 bases from J, with 13 bases between. CDR3 amino acids: CASSLDLRVYYEQYF. CDR3 nucleotides: TGCGCCAGCAGCTTGGACCTCCGTGTTTACTACGAGCAGTACTTC.

V is TRBV6-5 and J is TRBJ2-5; 7 bases fit TRBD1. The trim removed 2 bases at V and 5 bases at J, leaving 5 bases unmatched. The CDR3 has 14 amino acids. Germline CDR1 is MNHEY and CDR2 is SVGAGI. This chain's CDR3 is CASSYQGGQETQYF. CDR3 in DNA: TGTGCCAGCAGTTACCAAGGGGGACAGGAGACCCAGTACTTC.

The CDR3 reads CASSYPKGRRNYNSPLHF. CDR3 nucleotide sequence: TGTGCCAGCAGTTACCCGAAGGGACGGAGGAACTATAATTCACCCCTCCACTTT. The rearrangement links TRBV6-2 or TRBV6-3 to TRBJ1-6, with a possible D match to TRBD1 (5 bases). CDR3 length equals 18 residues. Deletions cut 2 bases from V and 3 bases from J, with 17 bases between. Germline CDR1 reads MNHEY; CDR2 reads SVGEGT.

The rearrangement uses TRBV2 and TRBJ2-7; TRBD2 is a possible D gene (6 bases). The CDR3 loop spans 15 amino acids. V was cut by 5 bases and J by 2 bases, with 16 bases left in between. The germline gives CDR1 SNHLY, CDR2 FYNNEI. CDR3 protein: CASSPSTGVTYEQYF. The CDR3 bases are TGTGCCAGCAGTCCATCCACGGGGGTTACCTACGAGCAGTACTTC. Full variable domain (missing parts from reference TRBV2 and TRBJ2-7): EPEVTQTPSHQVTQMGQEVILRCVPISNHLYFYWYRQILGQKVEFLVSFYNNEISEKSEIFDDQFSVERPDGSNFTLKIRSTKLEDSAMYFCASSPSTGVTYEQYFGPGTRLTVT.

The chain carries TRBV27 and TRBJ1-6; D unresolved. The CDR3 has 12 amino acids. CDR1 is MNHEY, CDR2 SMNVEV, per germline (reference sequence). Trimming removed 6 bases at V and 10 bases at J, with 10 bases between. For the CDR3, the DNA is TGTGCCAGCAGGTCTTGGAGGTCACCCCTCCACTTT. It encodes CASRSWRSPLHF.

The chain uses TRBV5-1 and TRBJ2-5, with 13 bases fitting TRBD2. CDR1 and CDR2 from the germline V gene are SGHRS and YFSETQ. The J segment lost 3 bases and the V segment lost 6 bases, leaving 11 bases of the junction unmatched. CDR3 size: 17 residues. In DNA, the CDR3 is TGCGCCAGCACACCGGGACTAGCGGGGAGGTGGGAAGAGACCCAGTACTTC. Amino acids: CASTPGLAGRWEETQYF.

This clone has only a few counts. The V and J genes are TRBV11-2 and TRBJ1-3; 9 bases agree with TRBD1. The CDR3 contains 14 residues. V lost 3 bases and J lost 4; bases outside the gene matches: 1. Germline V lookup: CDR1 SGHAT, CDR2 FQNNGV. The CDR3 nucleotides read TGTGCCAGCAGCTTCGGGACAGGGGGAAACACCATATATTTT. The encoded protein is CASSFGTGGNTIYF.

The J gene is TRBJ2-1, the V gene TRBV12-3 or TRBV12-4, with D uncertain. V lost 2 bases to trimming and J lost 10 bases, with 6 bases between them. The length of the CDR3 is 11 residues. The CDR3 DNA sequence: TGTGCCAGCAGTTTAATAGGGGAGCAGTTCTTC. This sequence encodes CASSLIGEQFF.

The rearrangement joins TRBV4-1 to TRBJ2-3; no firm D call. V lost 9 bases to trimming and J lost 0 bases, with 13 bases between them. The germline gives CDR1 MGHRA, CDR2 YSYEKL. This CDR3 has 14 residues. The DNA for the CDR3 is TGCGCCAGTTCGATCATAGTCAGCACAGATACGCAGTATTTT. Translating it yields CASSIIVSTDTQYF.

The chain has TRBV4-2 and TRBJ1-1; D uncertain. The V gene's germline CDR1 is LGHNA and CDR2 YNFKEQ. This CDR3 spans 14 amino acids. V lost 3 bases and J lost 4, with 12 bases in between. The CDR3 loop reads CASSHLGLSTEAFF. In DNA form, the CDR3 reads TGTGCCAGCAGCCACCTCGGTTTGAGCACTGAAGCTTTCTTT.

The gene calls are TRBV2 and TRBJ1-1, with 7 bases matching TRBD1. Trimming removed 6 bases from V and 1 base from J; junction bases left unmatched: 5. Germline assignment: CDR1 SNHLY and CDR2 FYNNEI. The CDR3 sequence is 14 residues long. CDR3 coding DNA: TGTGCCAGCAGACGAGACAGGGAGAACACTGAAGCTTTCTTT. It translates to CASRRDRENTEAFF.